This TCR beta chain derives from a study of T cell responses to AZD1222 COVID-19 vaccine. By proportion, this clone is medium-sized (0.01 to 0.1%). Clones were sequenced by immunoSEQ multiplex PCR, and TCRdb holds only the in-frame ones, with some missing. The sample carries about 110,000 clones, 82% recorded once. V dropped 0 bases and J dropped 7 bases, with 13 bases sitting between them. Germline lookup yields CDR1 MNHEY and CDR2 SMNVEV (reference sequence). The CDR3 is made up of 14 amino acids. J is TRBJ2-7 and V is TRBV27; D perhaps matches TRBD1 (6 bases). The source of this sequence is an adult in good health. The input for sequencing was peripheral blood, taken on day 0 of AZD1222 vaccination. The CDR3 DNA reads TGTGCCAGCAGTTTATCGCAGGGGACGAGAGAGCAGTACTTC. Translated: CASSLSQGTREQYF.